The 27 T cell receptor beta chains reported below all come from one sample, sequenced in a study of immune heterogeneity within non-small cell lung tumors. As template, the study used bulk tumor genomic DNA at around 630 ng per sample. In surgery, several biopsies were collected from each primary tumor at widely spaced sites. Curative operations were performed on patients who had untreated, newly diagnosed non-small cell lung cancer. Multiplex PCR was performed with 32 V and 13 J primers, and it amplified TCR beta CDR3. One entry per CDR3 protein results from TCRdb running MiXCR on the multiplex PCR reads. The sample holds around 11,000 distinct CDR3 sequences; 25% to 35% are singletons and the top ten take about a fifth. The specimen was lung tumor tissue. Receptors were obtained from a woman between 50 and 59 years old with non-small cell lung cancer.

This clonotype was detected a few times. Germline is not matched at one junction end, which may reflect a read error. This chain links TRBV7-9 with TRBJ1-4; possibly TRBD1 for D (6 bases). Germline V gives CDR1 SEHNR, CDR2 FQNEAQ (reference sequence). The CDR3 is made up of 14 amino acids. The CDR3 loop reads CSSSSGEANEKLFF. CDR3 sequence (DNA): TGTTCCAGCAGCTCAGGGGAGGCTAATGAAAAACTGTTTTTT. Full variable domain (missing parts from reference TRBV7-9 and TRBJ1-4): DTGVSQNPRHKITKRGQNVTFRCDPISEHNRLYWYRQTLGQGPEFLTYFQNEAQLEKSRLLSDRFSAERPKGSFSTLEIQRTEQGDSAMYLCSSSSGEANEKLFFGSGTQLSVL.

This clonotype was seen many times. The rearrangement links TRBV28 to TRBJ1-5; the D is unclear. V was trimmed by 7 bases and J by 2 bases, leaving 15 bases between them. This CDR3 has 15 amino acids. Looked up from germline, CDR1 is MDHEN and CDR2 is SYDVKM. CDR3 sequence (DNA): TGTGCCAGCATGTGGGCAGGTGGCCGCAATCAGCCCCAGCATTTT. It specifies CASMWAGGRNQPQHF.

The chain employs TRBV28 and TRBJ2-2; D call uncertain. Germline assignment: CDR1 MDHEN and CDR2 SYDVKM. The CDR3 runs to 15 residues. V lost 7 bases, J lost 4 bases, and 16 bases lay in between. The CDR3 DNA reads TGTGCCAGCACTCCCTCGGCCAGGTCCACCGGGGAGCTGTTTTTT. As protein: CASTPSARSTGELFF.

The rearrangement uses TRBV7-8 and TRBJ2-6, with D hard to call. This CDR3 contains 16 residues. Germline-derived CDR1 and CDR2 are SGHVS and FQNEAQ. V was clipped by 5 bases and J by 0 bases, with 11 bases between them. The CDR3 spells CASSLFGYSGANVLTF. DNA of the CDR3: TGTGCCAGCAGCCTCTTCGGATACTCTGGGGCCAACGTCCTGACTTTC.

The CDR3 DNA follows: TGTGCCAGCAGCTCAGGACTAGCGGGGGTGGGAGAGACCCAGTACTTC. Its translation: CASSSGLAGVGETQYF. This chain links TRBV7-9 with TRBJ2-5, with 13 bases identical to TRBD2. The CDR3 extends over 16 amino acids. With 4 bases clipped from V and 4 bases from J, the junction kept 6 bases outside the gene matches. Germline V gene lookup returns CDR1 SEHNR and CDR2 FQNEAQ (reference sequence).

This clonotype was counted between two and nine times. V gene TRBV20-1 combines with J gene TRBJ2-3; TRBD2 matches 12 bases. The germline gives CDR1 DFQATT, CDR2 SNEGSKA (reference sequence). This CDR3 region has 15 residues. V shed 3 bases, J shed 6 bases, and the junction held 7 bases outside the gene matches. The CDR3 loop reads CSARTSGGRGDTQYF. The DNA of the CDR3 is TGCAGTGCTAGGACTAGCGGGGGTCGCGGGGATACGCAGTATTTT.

DNA for the CDR3: TGTGCCAGCAGCCCCCGAGAGCGGCAGGCCGGGGAGCTGTTTTTT. It codes for CASSPRERQAGELFF. V gene TRBV5-4 combines with J gene TRBJ2-2, with TRBD2 as a possible D gene (5 bases). The CDR3 spans 15 residues. Germline CDR1 reads SGHNT; CDR2 reads YYREEE (reference sequence). V lost 4 bases and J lost 6, with 16 bases in between.

This clonotype showed up just a few times. The gene calls are TRBV7-3 and TRBJ2-5; D perhaps matches TRBD1 (6 bases). Between the trimmed V and J ends, which lost 2 bases and 1 base, there was a span of 8 bases. CDR3 size: 14 residues. From germline, CDR1 is SGHTA and CDR2 FQGTGA. The CDR3 sequence: CASSLGQPQETQYF. The CDR3 DNA sequence: TGTGCCAGCAGCTTAGGACAGCCCCAAGAGACCCAGTACTTC.

In this sample, this clonotype turned up many times. The chain has TRBV7-9 and TRBJ1-2, with a possible D match to TRBD1 (6 bases). The CDR3 loop spans 18 amino acids. Trimming shortened V by 5 bases and J by 6 bases, and 28 bases separated the two germline ends. Germline CDR1 and CDR2: SEHNR and FQNEAQ (reference sequence). CDR3 sequence (DNA): TGTGCCAGCAGCGGGGCCGGGGGGCTGGGTTGGCCTTTCAATGGCTACACCTTC. It codes for CASSGAGGLGWPFNGYTF.

The J gene is TRBJ2-7, the V gene TRBV18; 9 bases match TRBD1. Trimming at V came to 3 bases and at J to 1 base, leaving 4 bases not matched to a gene. CDR1 and CDR2 (germline): KGHSH, LQKENI. The CDR3 has 15 residues. The CDR3 DNA reads TGTGCCAGCTCACCTGTGGACAGGGGATCCTACGAGCAGTACTTC. Its translation: CASSPVDRGSYEQYF.

Notes on this clonotype: Possible read error: a much larger clone is one base away. The chain uses TRBV25-1 and TRBJ2-7, with D perhaps TRBD1 (6 bases). Germline lookup yields CDR1 MGHDK and CDR2 SYGVNS. The CDR3 runs to 12 residues. The CDR3 loop reads CTSSDSGDEQYF. The CDR3, as DNA: TGTACCAGCAGTGATTCAGGGGACGAGCAGTACTTC.

By sample share, this clonotype is medium-sized. The chain is built from TRBV11-3 and TRBJ1-1; no firm D call. V was clipped by 0 bases and J by 1 base, with 18 bases between them. The CDR3 has 18 residues. Per germline, CDR1 SGHNT and CDR2 YENEEA. DNA for the CDR3: TGTGCCAGCAGCTTAGATTCCGGGTGGGTCGAGGAGAACACTGAAGCTTTCTTT. Translated: CASSLDSGWVEENTEAFF. Using reference TRBV11-3 and TRBJ1-1 for the parts outside the CDR3, the full variable domain is EAGVVQSPRYKIIEKKQPVAFWCNPISGHNTLYWYLQNLGQGPELLIRYENEEAVDDSQLPKDRFSAERLKGVDSTLKIQPAELGDSAVYLCASSLDSGWVEENTEAFFGQGTRLTVV.

This clonotype was detected many times. The gene calls are TRBV6-1 and TRBJ1-1, with no clear D. This CDR3 has 13 amino acids. The germline V gene encodes CDR1 MNHNS and CDR2 SASEGT. Trimming stripped 6 bases from V and 1 base from J, with 9 bases between. In DNA, the CDR3 is TGTGCCAGCAGCAGAGTTTCGAACACTGAAGCTTTCTTT. It yields the protein CASSRVSNTEAFF.

The genes are TRBV18 and TRBJ1-1, with D uncertain. V lost 1 base to trimming and J lost 0 bases, with 6 bases between them. Germline CDR1 KGHSH, CDR2 LQKENI. The CDR3 loop spans 14 amino acids. CDR3: CASSPQDMNTEAFF. The CDR3 DNA reads as TGTGCCAGCTCACCACAGGATATGAACACTGAAGCTTTCTTT.

This clonotype is judged medium-sized. The chain recombines TRBV29-1 with TRBJ2-1, with TRBD2 as a possible D gene (5 bases). V lost 5 bases to trimming and J lost 7 bases, with 12 bases between them. The CDR3 loop spans 12 amino acids. Germline assignment: CDR1 SQVTM and CDR2 ANQGSEA. CDR3 nucleotide sequence: TGCAGCGTTAACGGGGTTTCGAATGAGCAGTTCTTC. Protein product: CSVNGVSNEQFF.

The chain links TRBV20-1 to TRBJ1-5, with D possibly TRBD1 on 6 matching bases. Germline CDR1 is DFQATT and CDR2 is SNEGSKA (reference sequence). Trimming left V 6 bases short and J 3 bases short, with 15 bases between. The CDR3 contains 14 residues. In DNA, the CDR3 is TGCAGTGCCTCTCAGGGGCCGCCCAATCAGCCCCAGCATTTT. Translating it yields CSASQGPPNQPQHF.

By share, this clonotype ranks as medium-sized. V is TRBV29-1 and J is TRBJ2-7; 8 positions agree with TRBD1. The ends lost 4 bases at V and 0 bases at J; junction bases unmatched: 8. Germline-derived CDR1 and CDR2 are SQVTM and ANQGSEA. This CDR3 spans 15 amino acids. CDR3 in amino acids: CSVVPGQENSYEQYF. The CDR3 coding sequence is TGCAGCGTTGTCCCGGGACAGGAGAACTCCTACGAGCAGTACTTC.

In its sample, this clonotype ranks as medium-sized. This chain joins TRBV20-1 and TRBJ1-2; TRBD1 matches at 7 bases. The CDR3 covers 14 residues. With 5 bases clipped from V and 5 bases from J, the junction kept 11 bases outside the gene matches. CDR1 is DFQATT and CDR2 is SNEGSKA in the germline V gene (reference sequence). The CDR3 spells CSAWLVQGQYGYTF. The CDR3 DNA reads as TGCAGTGCTTGGCTCGTACAGGGGCAGTATGGCTACACCTTC.

The genes are TRBV3-1 and TRBJ2-1; 8 positions match TRBD1. This CDR3 has 14 amino acids. Germline V gives CDR1 LGHDT, CDR2 YNNKEL (reference sequence). J was trimmed by 5 bases and V by 4 bases; bases with no gene match: 4. CDR3 sequence: CASSRTGSNNEQFF. The CDR3 DNA reads TGTGCCAGCAGCCGGACAGGGTCCAACAATGAGCAGTTCTTC.

This clonotype has only a few counts. The gene calls are TRBV25-1 and TRBJ1-1, with D unresolved. The length of the CDR3 is 13 residues. The germline V gene encodes CDR1 MGHDK and CDR2 SYGVNS. V dropped 8 bases and J dropped 3 bases, with 13 bases sitting between them. CDR3 nucleotide sequence: TGTGCCAGCCGATCGAAACAGCACACTGAAGCTTTCTTT. It is translated as CASRSKQHTEAFF.

Notes on this clonotype: One end of the junction does not line up with germline, which may come from a read error. The chain uses TRBV7-8 and TRBJ2-1; possible D gene TRBD2, 6 bases. The V gene's germline CDR1 is SGHVS and CDR2 FQNEAQ. The length of the CDR3 is 13 residues. The CDR3 DNA sequence: TGTGACAGCAGCTCCGGACTACCTCGGGAGCAGTTCTTC. This encodes CDSSSGLPREQFF.

This clonotype was counted a few times. The J gene is TRBJ2-5, the V gene TRBV14; D remains unclear. The V end was cut by 4 bases, the J end by 0 bases, with 12 bases between. This CDR3 has 15 amino acids. CDR1 and CDR2 (germline): SGHDN, FVKESK. The CDR3 protein is CASSPWQMYQETQYF. CDR3 bases: TGTGCCAGCAGCCCTTGGCAGATGTACCAAGAGACCCAGTACTTC.

This clonotype was seen repeatedly, ten times or more. J is TRBJ1-4 and V is TRBV28, with 7 bases fitting TRBD1. The germline V gene has CDR1 MDHEN and CDR2 SYDVKM. This CDR3 region has 16 residues. V shed 5 bases and J 5 bases; nucleotides not matched to a gene: 11. The chain's CDR3 is CASSLHLTGQNEKLFF. CDR3 in DNA: TGTGCCAGCAGTCTGCATCTGACAGGGCAGAATGAAAAACTGTTTTTT.

This clonotype is medium-sized in the sample. V is TRBV6-1 and J is TRBJ2-7, with TRBD2 as a possible D gene (6 bases). V was clipped by 10 bases and J by 0 bases, with 19 bases between them. Germline V gives CDR1 MNHNS, CDR2 SASEGT. CDR3 size: 15 residues. The CDR3 coding sequence is TGTGCCACCCGAATGGCGGGATCGAGCTCCTACGAGCAGTACTTC. Translating gives CATRMAGSSSYEQYF.

Judged by abundance, this clonotype is medium-sized. The chain couples TRBV5-4 to TRBJ2-6; a weak D match, TRBD1 (6 bases). V dropped 1 base and J dropped 5 bases, with 13 bases sitting between them. This CDR3 has 16 residues. Per the germline V gene, CDR1 is SGHNT and CDR2 is YYREEE (reference sequence). CDR3 DNA sequence: TGTGCCAGCAGCTTGTCGTTAGGGGGACGGGCCAACGTCCTGACTTTC. It is translated as CASSLSLGGRANVLTF.

The CDR3 loop reads CASSPPPWREYEAFF. The CDR3 nucleotides read TGTGCCAGCAGCCCGCCCCCCTGGCGGGAGTATGAAGCTTTCTTT. The chain joins TRBV5-6 to TRBJ1-1; D is ambiguous. The CDR3 runs to 15 residues. Per the germline V gene, CDR1 is SGHDT and CDR2 is YYEEEE. V lost 4 bases, J lost 7 bases, and 20 bases lay in between. Based on the CDR3 plus reference TRBV5-6 and TRBJ1-1, the full variable domain is DAGVTQSPTHLIKTRGQQVTLRCSPKSGHDTVSWYQQALGQGPQFIFQYYEEEERQRGNFPDRFSGHQFPNYSSELNVNALLLGDSALYLCASSPPPWREYEAFFGQGTRLTVV.

The CDR3 DNA sequence: TGTGCCTGGAGTAACACGGGCTTCTCTAACTCCTACTATCAGTACTTC. This sequence encodes CAWSNTGFSNSYYQYF. The chain couples TRBV30 to TRBJ2-7; D uncertain. The CDR3 is 16 residues long. Germline values: CDR1 GTSNPN, CDR2 SVGIG (reference sequence). Deletions cut 2 bases from V and 10 bases from J, with 27 bases between. Full variable domain (remainder filled in from reference TRBV30 and TRBJ2-7): SQTIHQWPATLVQPVGSPLSLECTVEGTSNPNLYWYRQAAGRGLQLLFYSVGIGQISSEVPQNLSASRPQDRQFILSSKKLLLSDSGFYLCAWSNTGFSNSYYQYFGPGTRLTVT.